Each of the 17 T cell receptor beta chains below was sequenced from the same sample in a study of cytomegalovirus exposure and HLA in healthy donors. PCR used 60 Vbeta primers and 13 Jbeta primers. Some clones are missing from TCRdb's copy, which holds only in-frame ones; the method was immunoSEQ multiplex PCR. The sample carries about 98,000 clones, around 80% recorded once. Sequenced material: PBMCs. The receptors were gathered from a young man in good health and CMV-seropositive.

The chain joins TRBV28 to TRBJ1-2; D gene ambiguous. From germline, CDR1 is MDHEN and CDR2 SYDVKM. The CDR3 is 11 residues long. V was shortened by 10 bases and J by 5 bases, with 11 bases between the two germline ends. The CDR3 here is CATELEYGYTF. CDR3 DNA: TGTGCCACTGAACTTGAGTATGGCTACACCTTC.

The V gene is TRBV18, the J gene TRBJ2-7; the D gene is possibly TRBD2 (6 bases). This CDR3 spans 15 amino acids. Trimming pared 3 bases from V and 2 bases from J, leaving 14 bases between. From germline, CDR1 is KGHSH and CDR2 LQKENI. The CDR3 here is CASSPGGERPYEQYF. The CDR3 DNA is TGTGCCAGCTCACCCGGAGGGGAGCGGCCCTACGAGCAGTACTTC. The full variable domain, its missing parts supplied by reference TRBV18 and TRBJ2-7, is NAGVMQNPRHLVRRRGQEARLRCSPMKGHSHVYWYRQLPEEGLKFMVYLQKENIIDESGMPKERFSAEFPKEGPSILRIQQVVRGDSAAYFCASSPGGERPYEQYFGPGTRLTVT.

This chain joins TRBV28 and TRBJ1-2, with D maybe TRBD1 (6 bases). This CDR3 region has 13 residues. Germline CDR1 MDHEN, CDR2 SYDVKM. V lost 8 bases and J 12 bases, leaving 22 bases between the germline ends. In DNA form, the CDR3 reads TGTGCCAGCTCGAAGGGGGGGGTAAAAGGTGACACCTTC. It translates to CASSKGGVKGDTF.

V usage is TRBV6-5 and J usage is TRBJ2-7, with D perhaps TRBD1 (5 bases). The CDR3 spans 14 residues. The V end lost 2 bases, the J end lost 2 bases, and 10 bases lay between the germline ends. Germline V CDR1 and CDR2: MNHEY, SVGAGI. Written as DNA, the CDR3 is TGTGCCAGCAGTTACACGCGGACAACCTACGAGCAGTACTTC. Protein sequence: CASSYTRTTYEQYF.

This clone was counted once. J is TRBJ2-5 and V is TRBV7-2; D ambiguous. V shed 2 bases and J shed 0 bases, with 10 bases lying between them. Germline values: CDR1 SGHTA, CDR2 FQGNSA. The CDR3 is made up of 15 amino acids. CDR3 nucleotide sequence: TGTGCCAGCAGCTTACAACACCTGTACCAAGAGACCCAGTACTTC. Translation: CASSLQHLYQETQYF. Full variable domain (rest looked up from reference TRBV7-2 and TRBJ2-5): GAGVSQSPSNKVTEKGKDVELRCDPISGHTALYWYRQSLGQGLEFLIYFQGNSAPDKSGLPSDRFSAERTGGSVSTLTIQRTQQEDSAVYLCASSLQHLYQETQYFGPGTRLLVL.

The J gene is TRBJ1-3, the V gene TRBV4-2; D ambiguous. CDR1 and CDR2 from the germline V gene are LGHNA and YNFKEQ. Trimming removed 0 bases at V and 3 bases at J, with 12 bases between. The CDR3 runs to 16 residues. CDR3 nucleotides: TGTGCCAGCAGCCAAGATCTGGGGAGGGTTGGAAACACCATATATTTT. This encodes CASSQDLGRVGNTIYF.

This clone was observed once. Here the CDR3 reads CASSDGTARSSPLHF. CDR3 nucleotide sequence: TGTGCCAGCAGTGACGGGACTGCGCGGTCTTCACCCCTCCACTTT. The V and J genes are TRBV25-1 and TRBJ1-6, with a weak D call TRBD1 (5 bases). CDR3 length equals 15 residues. V was cut by 3 bases and J by 9 bases, with 15 bases left in between. Germline V gene lookup returns CDR1 MGHDK and CDR2 SYGVNS. Full variable domain (remainder filled in from reference TRBV25-1 and TRBJ1-6): EADIYQTPRYLVIGTGKKITLECSQTMGHDKMYWYQQDPGMELHLIHYSYGVNSTEKGDLSSESTVSRIRTEHFPLTLESARPSHTSQYLCASSDGTARSSPLHFGNGTRLTVT.

The chain recombines TRBV28 with TRBJ2-4, with D possibly matching TRBD1 (5 bases). Per the germline V gene, CDR1 is MDHEN and CDR2 is SYDVKM. The CDR3 sequence is 14 residues long. Trimming took off 6 bases at V and 7 bases at J, with 16 bases between the two ends. CDR3 sequence (DNA): TGTGCCAGCAGCATCAATGGGGCGCGGAACATTCAGTACTTC. Amino acid sequence: CASSINGARNIQYF.

The V gene is TRBV18, the J gene TRBJ1-3, with D uncertain. V was pared by 3 bases and J by 0 bases, with 18 bases between. The CDR3 has 18 residues. From germline, CDR1 is KGHSH and CDR2 LQKENI. The CDR3 nucleotides read TGTGCCAGCTCACCGCTCCCCACCGGAGGAGGCTCTGGAAACACCATATATTTT. Amino acid sequence: CASSPLPTGGGSGNTIYF.

The chain employs TRBV6-5 and TRBJ2-5, with D perhaps TRBD2 (6 bases). Germline V gene data show CDR1 as MNHEY and CDR2 as SVGAGI. V lost 2 bases to trimming and J lost 4 bases, with 17 bases between them. The CDR3 sequence is 16 residues long. CDR3 in DNA: TGTGCCAGCAGTTACGGATCAGGGTACGGGAGAGAGACCCAGTACTTC. Amino acid sequence: CASSYGSGYGRETQYF.

J is TRBJ1-1 and V is TRBV14; D call uncertain. The V end was cut by 3 bases, the J end by 5 bases, with 10 bases between. The CDR3 covers 13 residues. Germline CDR1 reads SGHDN; CDR2 reads FVKESK. CDR3 bases: TGTGCCAGCAGCCAGGGAGGTAGGACTGAAGCTTTCTTT. Protein: CASSQGGRTEAFF.

This chain links TRBV5-1 with TRBJ1-6; 10 bases are a match to TRBD1. The CDR3 covers 16 residues. The V gene end was trimmed by 4 bases and the J gene end by 8 bases; junction bases not matched to a gene: 9. The germline V gene encodes CDR1 SGHRS and CDR2 YFSETQ. This CDR3 is CASSPLATGGHSPLHF. CDR3 DNA: TGCGCCAGCAGCCCCCTGGCGACAGGGGGCCATTCACCCCTCCACTTT.

This chain joins TRBV5-4 and TRBJ1-5; D remains ambiguous. Trimming cost V 0 bases and J 1 base, with 8 bases left between them. The CDR3 sequence is 15 residues long. CDR1 and CDR2 (germline): SGHNT, YYREEE (reference sequence). DNA of the CDR3: TGTGCCAGCAGCTTGGCCGGGGAAAGCAATCAGCCCCAGCATTTT. It is translated as CASSLAGESNQPQHF.

This clone was seen a handful of times. The rearrangement links TRBV27 to TRBJ1-1; the match to TRBD1 covers 8 bases. This CDR3 has 13 amino acids. The trim removed 6 bases at V and 11 bases at J, leaving 11 bases unmatched. Germline V CDR1 and CDR2: MNHEY, SMNVEV (reference sequence). The CDR3 reads CASRATGEGGAFF. Here the CDR3 DNA reads TGTGCCAGCAGAGCGACAGGGGAAGGGGGGGCTTTCTTT.

This clone was detected a few times. The rearrangement uses TRBV19 and TRBJ1-4; D might be TRBD1 (6 bases). Germline V gene sequence: CDR1 LNHDA, CDR2 SQIVND (reference sequence). The length of the CDR3 is 15 residues. V was clipped by 6 bases and J by 5 bases, with 16 bases between them. The CDR3 region is CASRPGQTENEKLFF. The CDR3 DNA is TGTGCCAGTAGACCCGGACAGACCGAAAATGAAAAACTGTTTTTT.

The chain links TRBV27 to TRBJ1-6; perhaps TRBD1 as D (6 bases). The length of the CDR3 is 14 residues. V was cut by 3 bases and J by 8 bases, with 11 bases left in between. Germline-derived CDR1 and CDR2 are MNHEY and SMNVEV (reference sequence). For the CDR3, the DNA is TGTGCCAGCAGTTTGGACAGAATTTATTCACCCCTCCACTTT. This translates into CASSLDRIYSPLHF.

J is TRBJ1-2 and V is TRBV10-3; D is undetermined. The germline gives CDR1 ENHRY, CDR2 SYGVKD. The CDR3 sequence is 14 residues long. Trimming removed 0 bases from V and 2 bases from J, with 7 bases in between. CDR3 coding DNA: TGTGCCATCAGTGAGTCGTCGGGGAACTATGGCTACACCTTC. Translation: CAISESSGNYGYTF.